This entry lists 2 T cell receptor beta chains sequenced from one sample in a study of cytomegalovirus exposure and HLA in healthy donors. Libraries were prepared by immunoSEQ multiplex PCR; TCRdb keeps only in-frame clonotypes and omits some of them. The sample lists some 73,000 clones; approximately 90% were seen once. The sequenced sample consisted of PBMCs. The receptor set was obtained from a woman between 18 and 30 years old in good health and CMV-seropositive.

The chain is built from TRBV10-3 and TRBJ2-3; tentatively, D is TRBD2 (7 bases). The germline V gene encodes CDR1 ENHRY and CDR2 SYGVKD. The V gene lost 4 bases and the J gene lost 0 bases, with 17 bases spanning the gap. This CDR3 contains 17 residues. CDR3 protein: CAISGGGGLTSTDTQYF. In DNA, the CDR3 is TGTGCCATCAGTGGGGGGGGCGGGCTGACTAGCACAGATACGCAGTATTTT.

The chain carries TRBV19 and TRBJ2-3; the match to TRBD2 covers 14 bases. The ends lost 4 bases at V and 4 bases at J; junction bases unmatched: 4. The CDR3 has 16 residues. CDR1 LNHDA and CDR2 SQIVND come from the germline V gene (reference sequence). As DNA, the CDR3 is TGTGCCAGTAGTAACCCGGGACTAGCGGGGGCAGATACGCAGTATTTT. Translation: CASSNPGLAGADTQYF.